A selection of T cell receptor beta chains follows, all from one sample in a study of shared clonotypes between healthy human individuals. Only in-frame clones appear in the TCRdb table, and some are missing; sequencing was by immunoSEQ multiplex PCR. The sample lists about 1,900,000 clones, roughly 94% seen once, with more than 0.9% in the top ten. The sample comprised naive CD8+ T cells sorted from blood. These receptors all stem from a man between 18 and 35 years old in good health. Each CDR3 is given with its conserved first and last residue. The D gene is left open where the match is weak. Only some rows state a clone size, as once, few, many or a class for expanded clones.

v_call: TRBV27; j_call: TRBJ1-1; cdr3_length: 13; d_call: .; clone_size: .; cdr3_nt: TGTGCCAGCAGTTTAGGGGTCGGCACTGAAGCTTTCTTT; cdr3_aa: CASSLGVGTEAFF
v_call: TRBV28; j_call: TRBJ2-7; cdr3_length: 14; d_call: .; clone_size: .; cdr3_nt: TGTGCCAGCAGTTCCCAGGGCGTCCACTACGAGCAGTACTTC; cdr3_aa: CASSSQGVHYEQYF
v_call: TRBV5-1; j_call: TRBJ1-1; cdr3_length: 14; d_call: TRBD1; clone_size: .; cdr3_nt: TGCGCCAGCAGTCTACAGGGGATGAACACTGAAGCTTTCTTT; cdr3_aa: CASSLQGMNTEAFF
v_call: TRBV7-9; j_call: TRBJ2-1; cdr3_length: 15; d_call: .; clone_size: .; cdr3_nt: TGTGCCAGCAGCGCCGCTAGCGACTTGATCAATGAGCAGTTCTTC; cdr3_aa: CASSAASDLINEQFF
v_call: TRBV7-9; j_call: TRBJ2-1; cdr3_length: 13; d_call: .; clone_size: .; cdr3_nt: TGTGCCAGCAGCTCCTCCCTAGCCAATGAGCAGTTCTTC; cdr3_aa: CASSSSLANEQFF
v_call: TRBV27; j_call: TRBJ2-5; cdr3_length: 14; d_call: .; clone_size: .; cdr3_nt: TGTGCCAGCAGTCTCTTGGCCAGCCAAGAGACCCAGTACTTC; cdr3_aa: CASSLLASQETQYF
v_call: TRBV28; j_call: TRBJ2-7; cdr3_length: 14; d_call: TRBD2; clone_size: .; cdr3_nt: TGTGCCAGCAGTTTAGCGGGGGACTCCTACGAGCAGTACTTC; cdr3_aa: CASSLAGDSYEQYF
v_call: TRBV13; j_call: TRBJ2-5; cdr3_length: 15; d_call: .; clone_size: .; cdr3_nt: TGTGCCAGCAGCTCACGTGGGGCAGACAGGGAGACCCAGTACTTC; cdr3_aa: CASSSRGADRETQYF
v_call: TRBV27; j_call: TRBJ2-7; cdr3_length: 13; d_call: .; clone_size: .; cdr3_nt: TGTGCCAGCAGTCCCATTGAGTCCTACGAGCAGTACTTC; cdr3_aa: CASSPIESYEQYF
v_call: TRBV14; j_call: TRBJ1-1; cdr3_length: 13; d_call: .; clone_size: .; cdr3_nt: TGTGCCAGCAGCCCTGGACAGAACACTGAAGCTTTCTTT; cdr3_aa: CASSPGQNTEAFF
v_call: TRBV5-6; j_call: TRBJ2-7; cdr3_length: 13; d_call: .; clone_size: .; cdr3_nt: TGTGCCAGCAGCTTTGGTTTAGACTACGAGCAGTACTTC; cdr3_aa: CASSFGLDYEQYF
v_call: TRBV11-2; j_call: TRBJ2-5; cdr3_length: 16; d_call: .; clone_size: .; cdr3_nt: TGTGCCAGCAGCTTAGGGACGAGAACACCCCAAGAGACCCAGTACTTC; cdr3_aa: CASSLGTRTPQETQYF
v_call: TRBV14; j_call: TRBJ2-5; cdr3_length: 13; d_call: .; clone_size: .; cdr3_nt: TGTGCCAGCAGCCAAGAGGTGGGAGAGACCCAGTACTTC; cdr3_aa: CASSQEVGETQYF
v_call: TRBV4-1; j_call: TRBJ2-7; cdr3_length: 15; d_call: .; clone_size: .; cdr3_nt: TGCGCCAGCAGCCAAGTTTTGGGATACTCCTACGAGCAGTACTTC; cdr3_aa: CASSQVLGYSYEQYF
v_call: TRBV7-9; j_call: TRBJ2-1; cdr3_length: 14; d_call: .; clone_size: .; cdr3_nt: TGTGCCAGCAGCTTACTTCAGGGTCACAATGAGCAGTTCTTC; cdr3_aa: CASSLLQGHNEQFF
v_call: TRBV6-5; j_call: TRBJ2-7; cdr3_length: 14; d_call: TRBD1; clone_size: .; cdr3_nt: TGTGCCAGCAGTTACTCAGGACAGGGCAACGAGCAGTACTTC; cdr3_aa: CASSYSGQGNEQYF
v_call: TRBV18; j_call: TRBJ1-2; cdr3_length: 14; d_call: TRBD1; clone_size: .; cdr3_nt: TGTGCCAGCTCAGAGGGACAGGGAGACTATGGCTACACCTTC; cdr3_aa: CASSEGQGDYGYTF
v_call: TRBV6-5; j_call: TRBJ2-7; cdr3_length: 16; d_call: .; clone_size: .; cdr3_nt: TGTGCCAGCAGTTACTCGATAGGGGCGCGGGGCTACGAGCAGTACTTC; cdr3_aa: CASSYSIGARGYEQYF
v_call: TRBV11-2; j_call: TRBJ1-5; cdr3_length: 16; d_call: .; clone_size: .; cdr3_nt: TGTGCCAGCAGCTTGGGCCCGGGAACCAGCAATCAGCCCCAGCATTTT; cdr3_aa: CASSLGPGTSNQPQHF
v_call: TRBV4-1; j_call: TRBJ2-7; cdr3_length: 16; d_call: TRBD2; clone_size: .; cdr3_nt: TGCGCCAGCAGCCCCCAGACTAGCGGGGGAACCTACGAGCAGTACTTC; cdr3_aa: CASSPQTSGGTYEQYF
v_call: TRBV6-5; j_call: TRBJ2-7; cdr3_length: 14; d_call: .; clone_size: .; cdr3_nt: TGTGCCAGCGGTCGACAATTAGGGGACTACGAGCAGTACTTC; cdr3_aa: CASGRQLGDYEQYF
v_call: TRBV6-1; j_call: TRBJ2-7; cdr3_length: 14; d_call: TRBD1; clone_size: .; cdr3_nt: TGTGCCAGCAGTGAAACGTCGACAGGGGTCGAGCAGTACTTC; cdr3_aa: CASSETSTGVEQYF
v_call: TRBV30; j_call: TRBJ1-5; cdr3_length: 14; d_call: .; clone_size: .; cdr3_nt: TGTGCCTGGGGAGACCAGTGGGTCAATCAGCCCCAGCATTTT; cdr3_aa: CAWGDQWVNQPQHF
v_call: TRBV27; j_call: TRBJ1-1; cdr3_length: 15; d_call: .; clone_size: .; cdr3_nt: TGTGCCAGCAGTTTATGGCCAGGGGAGAACACTGAAGCTTTCTTT; cdr3_aa: CASSLWPGENTEAFF
v_call: TRBV7-7; j_call: TRBJ2-7; cdr3_length: 14; d_call: .; clone_size: .; cdr3_nt: TGTGCTAGCAGTACTGGGGTTTCCGCTTGCGAGCAGTACTTC; cdr3_aa: CASSTGVSACEQYF
v_call: TRBV27; j_call: TRBJ1-5; cdr3_length: 13; d_call: .; clone_size: few; cdr3_nt: TGTGCCAGCAGTTTATGGCAGGGTCAGCCCCAGCATTTT; cdr3_aa: CASSLWQGQPQHF
v_call: TRBV4-1; j_call: TRBJ2-1; cdr3_length: 19; d_call: TRBD2; clone_size: .; cdr3_nt: TGCGCCAGCAGCCCCGGTGGGGGGGAGTCCACAAACTACTACAATGAGCAGTTCTTC; cdr3_aa: CASSPGGGESTNYYNEQFF
v_call: TRBV2; j_call: TRBJ2-5; cdr3_length: 14; d_call: TRBD1; clone_size: .; cdr3_nt: TGTGCCAGCAGGGGGACAGGGTGGCAAGAGACCCAGTACTTC; cdr3_aa: CASRGTGWQETQYF
v_call: TRBV5-1; j_call: TRBJ1-1; cdr3_length: 13; d_call: .; clone_size: .; cdr3_nt: TGCGCCAGCAGCTTGTGGGGAGACACTGAAGCTTTCTTT; cdr3_aa: CASSLWGDTEAFF
v_call: TRBV7-8; j_call: TRBJ1-1; cdr3_length: 15; d_call: TRBD1; clone_size: .; cdr3_nt: TGTGCCAGCAGCTCCGGGACAGGGATGAACACTGAAGCTTTCTTT; cdr3_aa: CASSSGTGMNTEAFF
v_call: TRBV30; j_call: TRBJ1-1; cdr3_length: 14; d_call: .; clone_size: .; cdr3_nt: TGTGCCTGGAACGAGGGGATTGGAAACACTGAAGCTTTCTTT; cdr3_aa: CAWNEGIGNTEAFF
v_call: TRBV25-1; j_call: TRBJ1-2; cdr3_length: 13; d_call: .; clone_size: once; cdr3_nt: TGTGCCAGCAGTGGAAGTGGTTACTATGGCTACACCTTC; cdr3_aa: CASSGSGYYGYTF
v_call: TRBV6-1; j_call: TRBJ2-7; cdr3_length: 11; d_call: TRBD1; clone_size: .; cdr3_nt: TGTGCCAGCAATGAAGGGGGCTGGGGGTACTTC; cdr3_aa: CASNEGGWGYF
v_call: TRBV27; j_call: TRBJ2-7; cdr3_length: 16; d_call: TRBD1; clone_size: .; cdr3_nt: TGTGCCAGCAGTTTGTTCCCGACAGGGGGGTCCCACGAGCAGTACTTC; cdr3_aa: CASSLFPTGGSHEQYF
v_call: TRBV5-6; j_call: TRBJ2-4; cdr3_length: 17; d_call: TRBD1; clone_size: .; cdr3_nt: TGTGCCAGCAGCTCGAGTTCAGACAGGGGTTTAGGAGACATTCAGTACTTC; cdr3_aa: CASSSSSDRGLGDIQYF
v_call: TRBV6-6; j_call: TRBJ2-7; cdr3_length: 14; d_call: .; clone_size: .; cdr3_nt: TGTGCCAGCAGTTATTGGCGGGAATCGGGAGAGCAGTACTTC; cdr3_aa: CASSYWRESGEQYF
v_call: TRBV29-1; j_call: TRBJ2-3; cdr3_length: 11; d_call: .; clone_size: .; cdr3_nt: TGCAGCGTAGGGACGTACGACGGACAGTATTTT; cdr3_aa: CSVGTYDGQYF
v_call: TRBV27; j_call: TRBJ2-7; cdr3_length: 14; d_call: TRBD1; clone_size: once; cdr3_nt: TGTGCCAGCAGTTTTACAGGGGGCGCGGGGGAGCAGTACTTC; cdr3_aa: CASSFTGGAGEQYF
v_call: TRBV7-8; j_call: TRBJ2-7; cdr3_length: 15; d_call: TRBD1; clone_size: .; cdr3_nt: TGTGCCAGCAGCCAGGATCGTGGGACAGGGGACGAGCAGTACTTC; cdr3_aa: CASSQDRGTGDEQYF
v_call: TRBV20-1; j_call: TRBJ2-7; cdr3_length: 11; d_call: .; clone_size: .; cdr3_nt: TGCAGTGCTAGAGATTTACGGGAGCAGTACTTC; cdr3_aa: CSARDLREQYF
v_call: TRBV28; j_call: TRBJ2-7; cdr3_length: 13; d_call: .; clone_size: .; cdr3_nt: TGTGCCAGCAGTTTACTCACAGGTTACGAGCAGTACTTC; cdr3_aa: CASSLLTGYEQYF
v_call: TRBV18; j_call: TRBJ2-1; cdr3_length: 14; d_call: .; clone_size: .; cdr3_nt: TGTGCCAGCTCACCAGAGGGGGCCTACAATGAGCAGTTCTTC; cdr3_aa: CASSPEGAYNEQFF
v_call: TRBV11-2; j_call: TRBJ2-2; cdr3_length: 19; d_call: .; clone_size: .; cdr3_nt: TGTGCCAGCAGCCCCATTCTCCCCTCTACGGGGGCACTAACCGGGGAGCTGTTTTTT; cdr3_aa: CASSPILPSTGALTGELFF
v_call: TRBV6-1; j_call: TRBJ2-7; cdr3_length: 15; d_call: TRBD2; clone_size: .; cdr3_nt: TGTGCCAGCAGAAACGGGACTAGCAGCACCTACGAGCAGTACTTC; cdr3_aa: CASRNGTSSTYEQYF
v_call: TRBV27; j_call: TRBJ2-7; cdr3_length: 15; d_call: TRBD2; clone_size: .; cdr3_nt: TGTGCCAGCAGTTTTGGGGCGGGGGGGTTTTACGAGCAGTACTTC; cdr3_aa: CASSFGAGGFYEQYF
v_call: TRBV7-2; j_call: TRBJ1-2; cdr3_length: 16; d_call: TRBD1; clone_size: .; cdr3_nt: TGTGCCAGCAGCTTATTGTTAGGGGGACAGGTCTATGGCTACACCTTC; cdr3_aa: CASSLLLGGQVYGYTF
v_call: TRBV5-4; j_call: TRBJ2-5; cdr3_length: 15; d_call: .; clone_size: .; cdr3_nt: TGTGCCAGCAGCTTGGGAAGGGGGGAACAAGAGACCCAGTACTTC; cdr3_aa: CASSLGRGEQETQYF
v_call: TRBV5-1; j_call: TRBJ2-7; cdr3_length: 14; d_call: TRBD1; clone_size: .; cdr3_nt: TGCGCCAGCAGCCCCGGGACAGGGAAGTATGAGCAGTACTTC; cdr3_aa: CASSPGTGKYEQYF
v_call: TRBV28; j_call: TRBJ2-1; cdr3_length: 16; d_call: TRBD2; clone_size: .; cdr3_nt: TGTGCCAGCAGTTTCCGACTAGCGGGGGACTACAATGAGCAGTTCTTC; cdr3_aa: CASSFRLAGDYNEQFF
v_call: TRBV5-4; j_call: TRBJ1-1; cdr3_length: 13; d_call: TRBD1; clone_size: .; cdr3_nt: TGTGCCAGCAGCGAAACAGGGGAGACTGAAGCTTTCTTT; cdr3_aa: CASSETGETEAFF